Sequencing of this TCR beta chain was carried out in a study of shared clonotypes between healthy human individuals. Study-level points and caveats: Clonotype sharing among donors, it was expected, would be affected by sequencing depth. Sampling was confined to blood; repertoires within tissues likely differ.

Comments on this clone: Its antigen remains unidentified.

V lost 3 bases and J lost 10; bases outside the gene matches: 9. The CDR3 extends over 15 amino acids. Germline V lookup: CDR1 MRHNA, CDR2 SNTAGT. Several immunoSEQ plates received, in even portions, the genomic DNA of each subset. The repertoire was sequenced with immunoSEQ multiplex PCR; TCRdb's copy has only in-frame clones and lacks some. The sample carries roughly 530,000 clones, approximately 95% recorded once. This TCR came from a woman aged 30 to 39 in good health. The chain carries TRBV6-4 and TRBJ2-1, with 10 positions matching TRBD2. The sequenced sample was naive CD4+ T cells sorted from blood. Subset in this sample: CD45RA+ positively selected. The CDR3 region is CASSEASGGREEQFF. CDR3 coding DNA: TGTGCCAGCAGTGAAGCTAGCGGGGGTCGAGAGGAGCAGTTCTTC.